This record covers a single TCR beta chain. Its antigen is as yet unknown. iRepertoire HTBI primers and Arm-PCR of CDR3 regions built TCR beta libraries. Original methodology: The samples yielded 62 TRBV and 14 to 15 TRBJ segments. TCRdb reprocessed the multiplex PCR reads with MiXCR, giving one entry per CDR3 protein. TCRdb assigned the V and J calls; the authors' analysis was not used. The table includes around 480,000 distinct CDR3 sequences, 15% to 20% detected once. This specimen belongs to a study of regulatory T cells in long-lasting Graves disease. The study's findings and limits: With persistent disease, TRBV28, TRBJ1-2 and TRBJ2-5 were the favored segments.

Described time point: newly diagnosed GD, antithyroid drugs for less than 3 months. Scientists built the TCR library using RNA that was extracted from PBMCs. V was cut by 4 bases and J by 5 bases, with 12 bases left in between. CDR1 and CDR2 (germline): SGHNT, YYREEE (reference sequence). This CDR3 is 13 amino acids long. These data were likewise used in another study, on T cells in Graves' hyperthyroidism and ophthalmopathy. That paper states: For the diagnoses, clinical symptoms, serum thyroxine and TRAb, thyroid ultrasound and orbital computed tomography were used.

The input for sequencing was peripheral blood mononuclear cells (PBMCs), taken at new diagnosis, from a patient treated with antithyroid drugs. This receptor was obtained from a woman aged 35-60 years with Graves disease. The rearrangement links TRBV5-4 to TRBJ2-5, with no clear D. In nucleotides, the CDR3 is TGTGCCAGCAGCCTGGCTCCGGCGGAGACCCAGTACTTC. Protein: CASSLAPAETQYF.